This TCR beta chain was profiled in a study of cytomegalovirus exposure and HLA in healthy donors. The PCR ran on 60 Vbeta and 13 Jbeta primers. Produced via immunoSEQ multiplex PCR; TCRdb's table is partial and in-frame only. The profile shows some 180,000 clones, about 82% of them singletons. Points from the study as a whole: A highly shared variant cluster was judged a likely technical artifact. The study designated 164 TCR beta chains cytomegalovirus-associated.

The CDR3 loop spans 14 amino acids. Germline assignment: CDR1 SEHNR and CDR2 FQNEAQ (reference sequence). Germline trimming cut 1 base from V and 7 bases from J; bases unmatched to any gene: 1. Remarks on this clone: Its specificity is unknown.

Input material: PBMCs. The rearrangement uses TRBV7-9 and TRBJ1-4; 9 bases are a match to TRBD1. The sequence came from a woman aged 50 to 60 in good health and CMV-seronegative. The DNA for the CDR3 is TGTGCCAGCAGCTTAGTGGACAGGGGTGAAAAACTGTTTTTT. Translated, it gives CASSLVDRGEKLFF.